This TCR beta chain was identified in a study of cytomegalovirus exposure and HLA in healthy donors. Whole-study results and caveats: CMV antigen specificity was confirmed in vitro for a few CMV-associated chains. It was reported in a later analysis that an Asian-associated ancestry cluster showed fewer N-insertions than the 666-donor mean.

It was with 60 Vbeta and 13 Jbeta primers that the PCR ran. Profiling relied on immunoSEQ multiplex PCR, and the TCRdb table lists in-frame clones only, not all of them. The table shows 300,000 or so clones, with around four fifths occurring only once. Germline values: CDR1 SGDLS, CDR2 YYNGEE. The junction had 12 bases not matched to a gene; V was cut back by 0 bases and J by 7 bases. The CDR3 has 17 amino acids. This clone was picked up a small number of times. Its target is unknown. The sequencing sample was made of PBMCs. The V gene is TRBV9, the J gene TRBJ2-1; 8 bases are a match to TRBD2. The receptor's source is a woman aged 40 to 50 in good health and CMV-seropositive. This CDR3 reads CASSVAGWAGGRNEQFF. The CDR3, as DNA: TGTGCCAGCAGCGTAGCAGGTTGGGCGGGAGGTCGGAATGAGCAGTTCTTC.